What follows are 9 T cell receptor beta chains derived from one specimen sequenced in a study of T cells expressing NK-cell markers. TCRdb re-called the 5' RACE reads; every CDR3 protein appears as one record, without DNA. Here the sample table reports a few hundred thousand distinct CDR3 sequences. Input material: blood T cells: a sorted CD56 or NKG2C T cell subset, CD4+ or CD8+ T cells, or bulk PBMC T cells (not recorded which). The receptor source for this set is a man between 18 and 35 years old in good health.

The rearrangement links TRBV12-3 or TRBV12-4 to TRBJ2-5; TCRdb selects TRBD1, and the lack of DNA leaves this call unchecked. This CDR3 comprises 17 residues. The CDR3 sequence is CASSLRTGAFGGETQYF.

The chain carries TRBV6-5 and TRBJ2-2; there is no DNA to check the TCRdb D call of TRBD1. Looked up from germline, CDR1 is MNHEY and CDR2 is SVGAGI. CDR3 length equals 12 residues. CDR3 protein: CASSPGMGELFF.

The CDR3 here is CSARRRQAVNEKLFF. The J gene is TRBJ1-4, the V gene TRBV20-1; the D call from TCRdb, TRBD1, cannot be confirmed without DNA. The length of the CDR3 is 15 residues. Germline V CDR1 and CDR2: DFQATT, SNEGSKA (reference sequence).

V and J are TRBV5-1 and TRBJ2-1; TCRdb's D call, TRBD1, is unchecked because there is no DNA. The CDR3 length is 16 residues. Germline CDR1 SGHRS, CDR2 YFSETQ. The CDR3 spells CASSLAVDRGLSEQFF.

The CDR3 sequence is CASSIVTGWETQYF. V and J are TRBV19 and TRBJ2-5; TCRdb's assignment of TRBD1 cannot be checked, as there is no DNA. Germline values: CDR1 LNHDA, CDR2 SQIVND (reference sequence). The CDR3 has 14 residues.

The gene calls are TRBV20-1 and TRBJ2-2; TCRdb indicates TRBD2, and absent DNA this call remains unverified. The CDR3 totals 16 residues. Per germline, CDR1 DFQATT and CDR2 SNEGSKA (reference sequence). This CDR3 reads CSARGIAEMNTGELFF.

V gene TRBV10-3 combines with J gene TRBJ2-7; TCRdb's D call, TRBD2, is unchecked because there is no DNA. The CDR3 runs 14 residues. CDR1 ENHRY and CDR2 SYGVKD come from the germline V gene. CDR3 sequence: CAISGGSGGYEQYF.

This sequence joins TRBV5-1 and TRBJ2-5; TCRdb's D call, TRBD2, is unchecked because there is no DNA. There are 15 residues in the CDR3. From germline, CDR1 is SGHRS and CDR2 YFSETQ. Here the CDR3 reads CASSLRGIVGETQYF.

The rearrangement links TRBV12-3 or TRBV12-4 to TRBJ1-5. This CDR3 has 15 residues. The chain's CDR3 is CASSMGLWSNQPQHF.